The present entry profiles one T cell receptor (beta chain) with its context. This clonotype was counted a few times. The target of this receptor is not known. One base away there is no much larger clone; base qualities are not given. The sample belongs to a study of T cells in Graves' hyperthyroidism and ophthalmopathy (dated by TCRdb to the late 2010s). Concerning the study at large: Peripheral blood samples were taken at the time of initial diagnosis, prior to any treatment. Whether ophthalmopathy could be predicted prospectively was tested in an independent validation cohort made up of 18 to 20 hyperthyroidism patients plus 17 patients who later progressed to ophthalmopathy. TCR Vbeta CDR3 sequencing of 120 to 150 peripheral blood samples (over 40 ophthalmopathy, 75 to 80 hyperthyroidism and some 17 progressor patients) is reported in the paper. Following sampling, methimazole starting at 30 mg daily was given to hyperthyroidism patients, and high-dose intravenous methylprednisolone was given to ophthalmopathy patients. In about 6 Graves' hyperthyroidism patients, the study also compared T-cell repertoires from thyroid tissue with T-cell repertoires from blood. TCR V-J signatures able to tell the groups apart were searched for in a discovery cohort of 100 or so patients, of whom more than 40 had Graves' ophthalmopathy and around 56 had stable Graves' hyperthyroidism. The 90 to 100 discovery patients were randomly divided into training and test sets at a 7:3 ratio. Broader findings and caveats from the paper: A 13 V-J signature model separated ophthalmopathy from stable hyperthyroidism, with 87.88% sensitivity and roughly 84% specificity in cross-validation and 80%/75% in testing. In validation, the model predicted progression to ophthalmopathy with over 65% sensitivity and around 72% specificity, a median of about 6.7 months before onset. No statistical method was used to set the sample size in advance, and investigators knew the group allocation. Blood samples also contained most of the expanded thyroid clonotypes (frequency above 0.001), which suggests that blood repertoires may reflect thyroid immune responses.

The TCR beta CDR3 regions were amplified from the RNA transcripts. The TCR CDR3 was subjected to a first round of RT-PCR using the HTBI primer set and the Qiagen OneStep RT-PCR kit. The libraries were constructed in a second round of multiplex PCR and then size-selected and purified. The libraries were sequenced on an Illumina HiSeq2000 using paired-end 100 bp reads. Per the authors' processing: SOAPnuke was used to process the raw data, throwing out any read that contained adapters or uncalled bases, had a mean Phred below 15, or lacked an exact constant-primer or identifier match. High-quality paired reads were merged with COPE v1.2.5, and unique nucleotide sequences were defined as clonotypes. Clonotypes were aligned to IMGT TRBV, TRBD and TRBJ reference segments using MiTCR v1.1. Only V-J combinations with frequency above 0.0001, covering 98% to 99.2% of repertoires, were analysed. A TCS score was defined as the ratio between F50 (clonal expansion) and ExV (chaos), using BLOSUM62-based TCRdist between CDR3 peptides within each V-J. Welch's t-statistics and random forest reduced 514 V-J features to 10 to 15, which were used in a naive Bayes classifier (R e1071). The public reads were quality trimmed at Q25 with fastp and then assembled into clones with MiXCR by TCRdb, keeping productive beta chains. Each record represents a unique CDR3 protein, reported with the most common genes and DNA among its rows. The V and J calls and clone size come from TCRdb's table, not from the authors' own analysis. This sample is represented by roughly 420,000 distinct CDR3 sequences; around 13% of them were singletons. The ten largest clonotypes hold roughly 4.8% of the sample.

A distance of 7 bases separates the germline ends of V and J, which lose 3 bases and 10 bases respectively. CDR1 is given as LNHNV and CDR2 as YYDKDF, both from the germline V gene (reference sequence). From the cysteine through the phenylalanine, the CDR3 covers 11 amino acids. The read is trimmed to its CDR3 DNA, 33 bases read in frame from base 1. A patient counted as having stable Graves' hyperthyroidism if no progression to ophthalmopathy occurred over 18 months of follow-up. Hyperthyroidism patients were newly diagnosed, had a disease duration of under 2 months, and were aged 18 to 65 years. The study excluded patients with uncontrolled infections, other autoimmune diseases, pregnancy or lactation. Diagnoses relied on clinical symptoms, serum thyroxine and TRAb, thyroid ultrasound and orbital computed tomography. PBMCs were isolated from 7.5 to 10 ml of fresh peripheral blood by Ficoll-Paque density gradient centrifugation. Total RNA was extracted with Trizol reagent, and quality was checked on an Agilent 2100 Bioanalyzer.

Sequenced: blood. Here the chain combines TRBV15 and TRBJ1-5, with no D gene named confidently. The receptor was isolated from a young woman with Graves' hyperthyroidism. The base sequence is TGTGCCACCAGCAGGGCGGGACCCCAGCATTTT. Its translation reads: CATSRAGPQHF.